Sequencing of this TCR beta chain was carried out in a study of blood T cell repertoires in COVID-19. Some clones are missing from TCRdb's copy, which holds only in-frame ones; the method was immunoSEQ multiplex PCR. The sample includes about 150,000 clones, roughly nine tenths of them seen just once. Germline assignment: CDR1 SGHVS and CDR2 FQNEAQ. The CDR3 sequence is 14 residues long. V was clipped by 2 bases and J by 4 bases, with 10 bases between them. The source is a woman in her 40s with acute or convalescent COVID-19. Sequencing input: peripheral blood. This sequence joins TRBV7-8 and TRBJ2-3; tentatively, D is TRBD2 (5 bases). The CDR3 bases are TGTGCCAGCAGCTTACGACGGGGTCCAGATACGCAGTATTTT. The encoded protein is CASSLRRGPDTQYF.